This T cell receptor (beta chain) originates from a study of cytomegalovirus exposure and HLA in healthy donors. Remarks on this clone: Its antigen remains unknown.

Broader study findings: Highly shared variants forming one cluster were likely a sequencing artifact.

It was with 60 Vbeta and 13 Jbeta primers that the PCR ran. TCRdb's copy holds only in-frame clones and misses some; the assay was immunoSEQ multiplex PCR. The sample comprises some 76,000 clones, about 88% of which are singletons, and roughly 2.4% rests with the top ten. Germline assignment: CDR1 SQVTM and CDR2 ANQGSEA. This CDR3 contains 16 residues. The J segment lost 4 bases and the V segment lost 7 bases, leaving 13 bases of the junction unmatched. The chain links TRBV29-1 to TRBJ2-3, with 11 bases identical to TRBD2. The specimen sequenced was PBMCs. This receptor was taken from a woman in her forties or fifties in good health and CMV-seronegative. The CDR3 is CSAVAGGPTSADTQYF. The CDR3 nucleotides are TGCAGCGCCGTAGCGGGAGGGCCAACCAGCGCAGATACGCAGTATTTT.